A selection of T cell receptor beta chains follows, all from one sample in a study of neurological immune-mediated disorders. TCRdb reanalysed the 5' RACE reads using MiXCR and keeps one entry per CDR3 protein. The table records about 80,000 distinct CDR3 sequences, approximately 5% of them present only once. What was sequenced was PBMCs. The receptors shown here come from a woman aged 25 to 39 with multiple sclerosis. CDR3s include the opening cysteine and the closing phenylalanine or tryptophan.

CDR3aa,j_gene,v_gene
CAISAASRTTNEKLFF,TRBJ1-4,TRBV10-3
CASSLWRQQRYNEQFF,TRBJ2-1,TRBV5-8
CSASPFVRETQYF,TRBJ2-5,TRBV20-1
CASSEYMGTGHLGNSPLHF,TRBJ1-6,TRBV25-1
CASSKDPSANTGELFF,TRBJ2-2,TRBV21-1
CASSLNGLQETQYF,TRBJ2-5,TRBV7-3
CASSRSSLAGGGVADTQYF,TRBJ2-3,TRBV5-1
CSATGRVNTEAFF,TRBJ1-1,TRBV20-1
CASSLEGLAGVGEQYF,TRBJ2-7,TRBV5-1
CASSLPGLGRADTQYF,TRBJ2-3,TRBV12-3/TRBV12-4
CASSPSDPPNTEAFF,TRBJ1-1,TRBV6-1
CASSSDSGSSYNEQFF,TRBJ2-1,TRBV7-8
CASSLGQIYGYTF,TRBJ1-2,TRBV28
CSAVSETQYF,TRBJ2-5,TRBV20-1
CSATSGRMDEQFF,TRBJ2-1,TRBV20-1
CASSLGALMDEQFF,TRBJ2-1,TRBV5-1
CASSPLGLAGGSDEQFF,TRBJ2-1,TRBV5-1
CASTQGATADTQYF,TRBJ2-3,TRBV6-5
CASSLVPGTEGYTF,TRBJ1-2,TRBV5-1
CASSRQETQYF,TRBJ2-5,TRBV5-1
CASSQESGNADTQYF,TRBJ2-3,TRBV4-1
CSARGGPGGNEQFF,TRBJ2-1,TRBV20-1
CATRGGLNTGELFF,TRBJ2-2,TRBV12-3/TRBV12-4
CASSFGQGSEKLFF,TRBJ1-4,TRBV5-1
CAIDRASGNTIYF,TRBJ1-3,TRBV7-9
CASSPALEVSTDTQYF,TRBJ2-3,TRBV7-9
CASSFGTGTDTQYF,TRBJ2-3,TRBV28
CATSVRPGELFF,TRBJ2-2,TRBV15
CATQRPGQGNEQFF,TRBJ2-1,TRBV10-3
CASSPGTLDSNQPQHF,TRBJ1-5,TRBV28